The 16 T cell receptor beta chains given below trace back to one sample, sequenced in a study of cytomegalovirus exposure and HLA in healthy donors. 13 Jbeta primers and 60 Vbeta primers were used for the PCR. Using immunoSEQ multiplex PCR, the repertoire was profiled, and TCRdb retains in-frame clones only, with some absent. The sample records around 220,000 clones, approximately 79% being singletons. The specimen was PBMCs. These receptors all come from a man between 18 and 29 years old in good health and CMV-seronegative.

The chain is built from TRBV13 and TRBJ1-1, with D tentatively TRBD1 (5 bases). The V end lost 5 bases, the J end lost 1 base, and 14 bases lay between the germline ends. Germline values: CDR1 PRHDT, CDR2 FYEKMQ (reference sequence). The CDR3 runs 15 residues. The DNA of the CDR3 is TGTGCCAGCAGCAGACTGGACACACCGAACACTGAAGCTTTCTTT. Translated: CASSRLDTPNTEAFF. Variable domain in full (rest from reference TRBV13 and TRBJ1-1): AAGVIQSPRHLIKEKRETATLKCYPIPRHDTVYWYQQGPGQDPQFLISFYEKMQSDKGSIPDRFSAQQFSDYHSELNMSSLELGDSALYFCASSRLDTPNTEAFFGQGTRLTVV.

V is TRBV6-1 and J is TRBJ2-7; no reliable D call. This CDR3 is built from 11 residues. Germline CDR1 and CDR2: MNHNS and SASEGT. V lost 5 bases and J 4 bases, leaving 6 bases between the germline ends. CDR3 DNA: TGTGCCAGCAGTTACAAGTACGAGCAGTACTTC. Protein product: CASSYKYEQYF.

The V call is TRBV9, the J call TRBJ2-1; 12 bases match TRBD2. The V and J ends lost 5 bases and 10 bases, in that order; junction bases with no gene match: 10. This CDR3 comprises 15 residues. Germline CDR1 SGDLS, CDR2 YYNGEE. The CDR3 DNA reads as TGTGCCAGCAGTCAAAACTCGCTAGCGGGAGGGGAGCAGTTCTTC. The encoded protein is CASSQNSLAGGEQFF.

The CDR3 protein is CASSQVEAGYNEQFF. The CDR3 nucleotides are TGTGCCAGCAGCCAAGTTGAGGCGGGTTACAATGAGCAGTTCTTC. The chain combines TRBV4-2 with TRBJ2-1, with D possibly being TRBD2 (5 bases). The V and J ends lost 1 base and 4 bases respectively, with 11 bases between them. Per germline, CDR1 LGHNA and CDR2 YNFKEQ. CDR3 length: 15 residues.

The chain links TRBV2 to TRBJ1-1, with TRBD1 identical over 10 bases. This CDR3 comprises 15 residues. Germline V CDR1 and CDR2: SNHLY, FYNNEI. V lost 2 bases to trimming and J lost 7 bases; unmatched junction nucleotides: 7. The CDR3 loop is CASSESTGGSGEAFF. In nucleotides, the CDR3 is TGTGCCAGCAGTGAATCGACAGGGGGCAGCGGTGAAGCTTTCTTT.

The chain is built from TRBV30 and TRBJ1-2; 7 bases fit TRBD1. The CDR3 length is 13 residues. V shed 2 bases and J 7 bases; nucleotides not matched to a gene: 7. CDR1 GTSNPN and CDR2 SVGIG come from the germline V gene (reference sequence). Here the CDR3 DNA reads TGTGCCTGGAGTTCTGAACAGGGGTTTGGCTACACCTTC. It specifies CAWSSEQGFGYTF.

The V and J genes are TRBV28 and TRBJ1-4; tentative D call: TRBD1 (5 bases). The germline V gene encodes CDR1 MDHEN and CDR2 SYDVKM. V dropped 2 bases and J dropped 7 bases, with 11 bases sitting between them. The CDR3 is made up of 14 amino acids. DNA for the CDR3: TGTGCCAGCAGTTTACATCAGGGAGGTGAAAAACTGTTTTTT. This translates into CASSLHQGGEKLFF. Drawing the rest from reference TRBV28 and TRBJ1-4, the complete variable domain is DVKVTQSSRYLVKRTGEKVFLECVQDMDHENMFWYRQDPGLGLRLIYFSYDVKMKEKGDIPEGYSVSREKKERFSLILESASTNQTSMYLCASSLHQGGEKLFFGSGTQLSVL.

This clone appeared once. The rearrangement joins TRBV11-2 to TRBJ2-7; weak D call: TRBD1 (5 bases). CDR1 is SGHAT and CDR2 is FQNNGV in the germline V gene. V lost 1 base to trimming and J lost 4 bases, with 17 bases between them. The CDR3 spans 16 residues. CDR3 sequence: CASSLVKGFWEYEQYF. CDR3 DNA: TGTGCCAGCAGCTTAGTTAAGGGGTTTTGGGAATACGAGCAGTACTTC. The variable domain in full, completed from reference TRBV11-2 and TRBJ2-7, reads EAGVAQSPRYKIIEKRQSVAFWCNPISGHATLYWYQQILGQGPKLLIQFQNNGVVDDSQLPKDRFSAERLKGVDSTLKIQPAKLEDSAVYLCASSLVKGFWEYEQYFGPGTRLTVT.

The genes are TRBV7-9 and TRBJ2-1; 12 nucleotides match TRBD2. The CDR3 is 15 residues long. Losses at the gene ends were 4 bases for V and 9 bases for J; bases not matched to a gene: 7. Germline-derived CDR1 and CDR2 are SEHNR and FQNEAQ (reference sequence). CDR3 residues: CASSYLAGGPGEQFF. DNA for the CDR3: TGTGCCAGCAGCTATCTAGCGGGGGGGCCCGGTGAGCAGTTCTTC.

The rearrangement links TRBV25-1 to TRBJ2-1, with TRBD1 matching over 8 bases. The germline V gene encodes CDR1 MGHDK and CDR2 SYGVNS. The CDR3 is 15 amino acids. The ends lost 2 bases at V and 2 bases at J; junction bases unmatched: 2. The CDR3 sequence is CASSEPGQAYNEQFF. CDR3 nucleotide sequence: TGTGCCAGCAGTGAACCGGGACAGGCCTACAATGAGCAGTTCTTC.

The gene calls are TRBV10-3 and TRBJ1-2, with 7 bases identical to TRBD1. The germline gives CDR1 ENHRY, CDR2 SYGVKD. After removal of 4 bases from V and 6 bases from J, the junction contained 11 bases not matched to a gene. The CDR3 runs 15 residues. In DNA, the CDR3 is TGTGCCATCAGTGGTACCGGACAGGCGTCACATGGCTACACCTTC. Encoded protein: CAISGTGQASHGYTF.

About this clone: Other DNA sequences in this specimen translate into the identical CDR3. The chain recombines TRBV27 with TRBJ2-7; D gene unclear. CDR1 is MNHEY and CDR2 is SMNVEV in the germline V gene (reference sequence). The V end was cut by 0 bases, the J end by 1 base, with 7 bases between. This CDR3 spans 14 amino acids. In DNA, the CDR3 is TGTGCCAGCAGTTTATCTATCGGTTCCTACGAGCAGTACTTC. It yields the protein CASSLSIGSYEQYF.

This sequence joins TRBV21-1 and TRBJ2-7; TRBD1, as called in the table, went unchecked against the DNA. TRBV21-1 is reported as a pseudogene. This CDR3 comprises 16 residues. CDR3 residues: CASMGTAYTSSYEQYF. The CDR3, as DNA: TGTGCCAGCATGGGGACAGCCTATACCTCCTCCTACGAGCAGTACTTC.

The V and J genes are TRBV6-6 and TRBJ1-5; TRBD1 agrees at 7 bases. V was pared by 7 bases and J by 0 bases, with 3 bases of the junction left unmatched. The V gene's germline CDR1 is MNHNY and CDR2 SVGAGI (reference sequence). The CDR3 runs 14 residues. CDR3 loop: CASTRDSSNQPQHF. Here the CDR3 DNA reads TGTGCCAGCACCCGGGACAGTAGCAATCAGCCCCAGCATTTT.

This rearrangement joins TRBV27 to TRBJ2-3; 9 bases fit TRBD2. CDR3 length equals 16 residues. With 2 bases clipped from V and 2 bases from J, the junction kept 5 bases outside the gene matches. The germline V gene has CDR1 MNHEY and CDR2 SMNVEV (reference sequence). The CDR3 region is CASSLDPSGITDTQYF. CDR3 sequence (DNA): TGTGCCAGCAGTTTAGACCCTAGCGGGATCACAGATACGCAGTATTTT.

The chain combines TRBV25-1 with TRBJ1-1; 8 bases are shared with TRBD1. CDR3 length equals 15 residues. With 7 bases clipped from V and 4 bases from J, the junction kept 11 bases outside the gene matches. Germline CDR1 reads MGHDK; CDR2 reads SYGVNS. The chain's CDR3 is CASMESGGAFTEAFF. CDR3 DNA: TGTGCCAGCATGGAGTCAGGGGGCGCGTTCACTGAAGCTTTCTTT.